The T cell receptor (beta chain) under discussion was sequenced for a study of neoadjuvant anti-PD-1 for oral cavity cancer. Looking at the study overall: Most patients had three to four biweekly doses of 3 mg/kg nivolumab before resection. Patients without progression got a fourth dose around day 43.

These oral cavity squamous cell carcinomas were HPV-negative and locally advanced. Clones were sequenced by immunoSEQ multiplex PCR, and TCRdb holds only the in-frame ones, with some missing. The table has 15,000 or so clones, about 68% seen once. This clone was counted once. Material: PBMCs, obtained before nivolumab (anti-PD-1) treatment. The source of this sequence is a person aged 40 to 85 with oral cavity squamous cell carcinoma.

The CDR3: CASSVGERVMNTIYF. In nucleotides, the CDR3 is TGTGCCAGCAGCGTAGGGGAGAGGGTTATGAACACCATATATTTT. This chain uses TRBV9 with TRBJ1-3; no reliable D call. V was pared by 0 bases and J by 7 bases, with 14 bases between. CDR1 is SGDLS, CDR2 YYNGEE, per germline. The CDR3 is 15 amino acids.